A selection of T cell receptor beta chains follows, all from one sample in a study of human T cells and chemical hapten exposure. One entry per CDR3 protein, called by TCRdb with MiXCR from the RACE reads. The data hold a few hundred thousand distinct CDR3 sequences, with 5.5% observed a single time. The source material was whole blood, sampled in connection with sensitization to the hapten diphenylcyclopropenone (DPC). The source of these receptors is a woman aged 18-29 years with alopecia areata. Some clones in this sample may be carry-over from other donors' samples. CDR3s include the opening cysteine and the closing phenylalanine or tryptophan. Fields, in order: D gene, J gene, clone size, V gene, CDR3 protein, CDR3 DNA. The D gene is left open where the match is weak. Rows may omit the clone size; those that give it use once, few, many or a size class.

d_call: NA
j_call: TRBJ2-3
clone_size: NA
v_call: TRBV4-3
cdr3_aa: CASSQGGLSLTSTDTQYF
cdr3_nt: TGCGCCAGCAGCCAAGGGGGCCTATCCCTCACTAGCACAGATACGCAGTATTTT

d_call: NA
j_call: TRBJ1-4
clone_size: NA
v_call: TRBV2
cdr3_aa: CASSEESHSRNEKLFF
cdr3_nt: TGTGCCAGCAGTGAAGAATCACACAGCCGTAATGAAAAACTGTTTTTT

d_call: NA
j_call: TRBJ1-1
clone_size: many
v_call: TRBV6-5
cdr3_aa: CASRSTISTTEAFF
cdr3_nt: TGTGCCAGCAGATCGACAATATCCACCACTGAAGCTTTCTTT

d_call: NA
j_call: TRBJ1-3
clone_size: few
v_call: TRBV12-3/TRBV12-4
cdr3_aa: CASSLGQGSNTIYF
cdr3_nt: TGTGCCAGCAGTCTAGGCCAGGGTTCAAACACCATATATTTT

d_call: NA
j_call: TRBJ2-3
clone_size: many
v_call: TRBV25-1
cdr3_aa: CASSSFAADTQYF
cdr3_nt: TGTGCCAGCAGTTCATTCGCGGCAGATACGCAGTATTTT

d_call: NA
j_call: TRBJ1-1
clone_size: few
v_call: TRBV20-1
cdr3_aa: CSARDPGRQGTEAFF
cdr3_nt: TGCAGTGCTAGAGATCCGGGCAGGCAGGGCACTGAAGCTTTCTTT

d_call: NA
j_call: TRBJ1-2
clone_size: NA
v_call: TRBV5-6
cdr3_aa: CASSPDRGREAYGYTF
cdr3_nt: TGTGCCAGCAGCCCCGACAGAGGCAGAGAGGCATATGGCTACACCTTC

d_call: TRBD1
j_call: TRBJ1-5
clone_size: many
v_call: TRBV3-1
cdr3_aa: CASSQDAQGGGQPQHF
cdr3_nt: TGTGCCAGCAGCCAAGACGCCCAGGGGGGCGGTCAGCCCCAGCATTTT

d_call: NA
j_call: TRBJ1-6
clone_size: many
v_call: TRBV15
cdr3_aa: CATSRDKGPYSPLHF
cdr3_nt: TGTGCCACCAGCAGAGATAAAGGGCCCTATTCACCCCTCCACTTT

d_call: NA
j_call: TRBJ2-7
clone_size: NA
v_call: TRBV10-3
cdr3_aa: CAISEPGADLPYEQYF
cdr3_nt: TGTGCCATCAGTGAGCCAGGGGCAGATTTACCTTACGAGCAGTACTTC